This is a list of T cell receptor beta chains from one sample in a study of blood T cell repertoires in COVID-19. TCRdb keeps only in-frame clones here, not all; method: immunoSEQ multiplex PCR. The data hold over 200,000 clones, with over 80% observed a single time. Sequencing used PBMCs or T cells enriched from blood (not recorded which). These receptors were collected from a man in his late teens or twenties with acute COVID-19. Each CDR3 is given with its conserved first and last residue. D genes are given only for firm matches. The size of a clone is reported for some rows only, either as once, few or many, or as a class for expanded clones.

v_gene	d_gene	j_gene	abundance	CDR3nt	CDR3aa
TRBV5-1	NA	TRBJ1-6	NA	TGCGCCAGCAGCCTGCGGGACTCCCCCTCGCCCCTCCACTTT	CASSLRDSPSPLHF
TRBV11-3	TRBD1	TRBJ2-3	NA	TGTGCCAGCAGCGCCCGGACAGGGGAAAGGGATACGCAGTATTTT	CASSARTGERDTQYF
TRBV5-1	TRBD1	TRBJ1-1	NA	TGCGCCAGCAGCTCGACGACAGGGGGCGAAACTGAAGCTTTCTTT	CASSSTTGGETEAFF
TRBV29-1	NA	TRBJ2-1	NA	TGCAGCGTGGAGGAGGAGAGGGGGGGCTTTAATGAGCAGTTCTTC	CSVEEERGGFNEQFF
TRBV5-1	TRBD2	TRBJ2-1	NA	TGCGCCAGCAGCCAACTAGCGGGAGGAGTCAATGAGCAGTTCTTC	CASSQLAGGVNEQFF
TRBV2	NA	TRBJ2-5	NA	TGTGCCAGCAGTGAAAAACCAGACCAAGAGACCCAGTACTTC	CASSEKPDQETQYF
TRBV2	NA	TRBJ1-3	once	TGTGCCAGCAAGGAGACAGCCTCGTTCTCTGGAAACACCATATATTTT	CASKETASFSGNTIYF
TRBV28	TRBD1	TRBJ2-1	once	TGTGCCAGCAGAAATGCCGGGACAGGGGGCTACAATGAGCAGTTCTTC	CASRNAGTGGYNEQFF
TRBV5-1	NA	TRBJ2-1	NA	TGCGCCAGCAGCTTGGGGTCGTCAGGGAATGAGCAGTTCTTC	CASSLGSSGNEQFF
TRBV7-2	NA	TRBJ2-7	NA	TGTGCCAGCAGCTTAGGGGAGGTAGTTAACGAGCAGTACTTC	CASSLGEVVNEQYF
TRBV11-2	NA	TRBJ1-6	NA	TGTGCCAGCAGCTTAGATCGGGGGTCACCCCTCCACTTT	CASSLDRGSPLHF
TRBV10-1	TRBD2	TRBJ2-1	NA	TGCGCCAGCAGTGACCGGGAACTAGCGGGACCCTACAATGAGCAGTTCTTC	CASSDRELAGPYNEQFF
TRBV30	NA	TRBJ1-2	NA	TGTGCCTGGAGTGTCTGGGGGCAGATCTATGGCTACACCTTC	CAWSVWGQIYGYTF
TRBV30	NA	TRBJ2-2	NA	TGTGCCTGGCGCCCCACCTGGAGGGGAAACGCGAACACCGGGGAGCTGTTTTTT	CAWRPTWRGNANTGELFF
TRBV19	NA	TRBJ2-7	NA	TGTGCCAGTAGCCCACGGGTGAACACCTACGAGCAGTACTTC	CASSPRVNTYEQYF
TRBV2	NA	TRBJ1-5	NA	TGTGCCAGCAGTGTAGGGGACAATCAGCCCCAGCATTTT	CASSVGDNQPQHF
TRBV10-1	NA	TRBJ2-7	NA	TGCGCCAGCAGTGAGTCGACAGGGGAGGGCTCCTACGAGCAGTACTTC	CASSESTGEGSYEQYF
TRBV5-1	NA	TRBJ2-5	NA	TGCGCCAGCAGCTTGTCGGAGAACCAAGAGACCCAGTACTTC	CASSLSENQETQYF
TRBV4-2	TRBD2	TRBJ2-1	NA	TGTGCCAGCAGCCCGGGACTAGCGGGAGGGAATTACAATGAGCAGTTCTTC	CASSPGLAGGNYNEQFF
TRBV11-2	TRBD1	TRBJ2-1	NA	TGTGCCAGCAGCTTAGCACCCGACCAGGTGGGACAGGGATACAATGAGCAGTTCTTC	CASSLAPDQVGQGYNEQFF
TRBV27	NA	TRBJ1-1	NA	TGTGCCAGCACCCCAACCACAGGGTTTACTGAAGCTTTCTTT	CASTPTTGFTEAFF
TRBV6-5	NA	TRBJ1-2	NA	TGTGCCAGCAGTTACACAAACAGGGACCGTGGCTACACCTTC	CASSYTNRDRGYTF
TRBV19	TRBD1	TRBJ2-1	NA	TGTGCCAGTAGTCCCTGGGACAGGGACAATGAGCAGTTCTTC	CASSPWDRDNEQFF
TRBV28	NA	TRBJ2-7	NA	TGTGCCAGCAGTCCTTGGGACTCGACTATGCAGTACTTC	CASSPWDSTMQYF
TRBV2	TRBD2	TRBJ2-7	NA	TGTGCCAGCAATGGGGCCAGCGGGACGAGTTGGGAGCAGTACTTC	CASNGASGTSWEQYF
TRBV5-1	TRBD1	TRBJ1-1	once	TGCGCCAGCAGCATAAACCAACAGGGGGGTGGGACTGAAGCTTTCTTT	CASSINQQGGGTEAFF
TRBV10-3	NA	TRBJ1-1	NA	TGTGCCATCAGGGGCGACAGCTTGAACACTGAAGCTTTCTTT	CAIRGDSLNTEAFF
TRBV7-3	NA	TRBJ1-1	few	TGTGCCAGCAGCTCCCAGGCAAACACTGAAGCTTTCTTT	CASSSQANTEAFF
TRBV7-2	NA	TRBJ1-2	NA	TGTGCCAGCAGCTCCACCCGACAGGAAATCTATGGCTACACCTTC	CASSSTRQEIYGYTF
TRBV28	TRBD1	TRBJ2-7	NA	TGTGCCAGCAGCCAAGACAGGGTCGAGCAGTACTTC	CASSQDRVEQYF
TRBV5-4	TRBD2	TRBJ2-7	NA	TGTGCCAGCAGCCCCAGTGTGGGGCTAGCGGGAGACTACGAGCAGTACTTC	CASSPSVGLAGDYEQYF
TRBV4-1	NA	TRBJ1-6	NA	TGCGCCAGCAGCCAAGATGCCAGCTATAATTCACCCCTCCACTTT	CASSQDASYNSPLHF
TRBV9	NA	TRBJ2-7	NA	TGTGCCAGCAGCGTAGCGGACAGCTCCTACGAGCAGTACTTC	CASSVADSSYEQYF
TRBV30	NA	TRBJ1-2	NA	TGTGCCTGGACGAGACAATTAACCTATGGCTACACCTTC	CAWTRQLTYGYTF
TRBV28	NA	TRBJ1-5	NA	TGTGCCAGCAGGTCGAGAGGTCAGCCCCAGCATTTT	CASRSRGQPQHF
TRBV19	NA	TRBJ2-6	few	TGTGCCAGTACCCCCCTCTTGGGCTCTTCCTCTGGGGCCAACGTCCTGACTTTC	CASTPLLGSSSGANVLTF
TRBV4-1	NA	TRBJ1-3	NA	TGCGCCAGCAGCCAATGGTCAGGGGTTAATTTTGGGAACACCATATATTTT	CASSQWSGVNFGNTIYF
TRBV24-1	NA	TRBJ2-7	NA	TGTGCCACCAGTGATTCAGGGATTTCCCAGTACTTC	CATSDSGISQYF
TRBV29-1	NA	TRBJ1-1	NA	TGCTGCGGACGGGGAGAAACTGAAGCTTTCTTT	CCGRGETEAFF
TRBV6-6	TRBD2	TRBJ2-5	NA	TGTGCCAGCAGTCGGTGGGGCTTAGCGGGGGCCCAAGAGACCCAGTACTTC	CASSRWGLAGAQETQYF
TRBV19	TRBD1	TRBJ2-5	NA	TGTGCCACGGGGGACAGGGGGCCGGAGACCCAGTACTTC	CATGDRGPETQYF
TRBV12-3/TRBV12-4	TRBD1	TRBJ2-5	once	TGTGCCAGCAGGCCACAGGGGCAAGAGACCCAGTACTTC	CASRPQGQETQYF
TRBV27	TRBD2	TRBJ2-1	NA	TGTGCCAGCAGTTTATCGGCGACTAGCGGCTACAATGAGCAGTTCTTC	CASSLSATSGYNEQFF
TRBV7-3	NA	TRBJ2-2	NA	TGTGCCAGCAGCTTAAATGGAGAGAACACCGGGGAGCTGTTTTTT	CASSLNGENTGELFF
TRBV6-2/TRBV6-3	NA	TRBJ1-5	NA	TGTGCCAGCAGTTACTCGTATAGCAATCAGCCCCAGCATTTT	CASSYSYSNQPQHF
TRBV10-3	TRBD2	TRBJ2-6	NA	TGTGCCATCAGTGAGGTCGCTAGCGGGGTCCCTGGGGCCAACGTCCTGACTTTC	CAISEVASGVPGANVLTF
TRBV3-1/TRBV3-2	NA	TRBJ1-5	NA	TGTGCCAGCAGCGCTTCAGGCGATCAGCCCCAGCATTTT	CASSASGDQPQHF
TRBV28	TRBD1	TRBJ2-7	NA	TGTGCCAGCGCCCGGGACAGGTATCGTACCTACGAGCAGTACTTC	CASARDRYRTYEQYF
TRBV30	TRBD2	TRBJ2-3	NA	TGTGCCTGGAGGCAAGCGGGAGTTGTGACAGATACGCAGTATTTT	CAWRQAGVVTDTQYF
TRBV28	TRBD1	TRBJ2-1	once	TGTGCCAGCCCCAAGGGGACAGGAATACCCAGCTCCTACAATGAGCAGTTCTTC	CASPKGTGIPSSYNEQFF
TRBV7-9	TRBD2	TRBJ2-7	NA	TGTGCCAGCAGCTCTCCGGTCGCGGGAGGCACCGGGGGAAAGCAGTACTTC	CASSSPVAGGTGGKQYF
TRBV18	NA	TRBJ2-6	NA	TGTGCCAGCTCATCGACAGTCACTGGGGCCAACGTCCTGACTTTC	CASSSTVTGANVLTF
TRBV30	NA	TRBJ1-4	NA	TGTGCCTGGACCCCGGACTCCCGGAGTGAAAAACTGTTTTTT	CAWTPDSRSEKLFF
TRBV19	NA	TRBJ1-1	NA	TGTGCCACTAGAGGGGGGGCGAACACTGAAGCTTTCTTT	CATRGGANTEAFF
TRBV5-4	TRBD1	TRBJ2-5	NA	TGTGCCAGCAGCCCCCGACAGGGAGACCAAGAGACCCAGTACTTC	CASSPRQGDQETQYF
TRBV19	NA	TRBJ2-7	NA	TGTGCCAGTAGTCGAGACAGGACACAACGTTCTAAGCAGTACTTC	CASSRDRTQRSKQYF
TRBV7-9	NA	TRBJ2-7	NA	TGTGCCAGCAGCCCCGGCGGGCGTGACGAGCAGTACTTC	CASSPGGRDEQYF
TRBV9	TRBD1	TRBJ1-1	NA	TGTGCCAGCAGCCCTCGACAGGGGTGGGCTGAAGCTTTCTTT	CASSPRQGWAEAFF
TRBV28	NA	TRBJ2-7	few	TGTGCCAGCAGTGGGCCGATACAGGTTTACGAGCAGTACTTC	CASSGPIQVYEQYF
TRBV5-4	TRBD2	TRBJ2-1	NA	TGTGCCAGCACCTTCGGTAGCGGGAGGGCCAATGAGCAGTTCTTC	CASTFGSGRANEQFF